The next 16 T cell receptor beta chains were all read from a single sample in a study of cytotoxic CD8 clonotypes in ibrutinib-treated CLL. Sequencing was performed with immunoSEQ multiplex PCR; in TCRdb, only in-frame clones are kept and a portion is missing. Among approximately 11,000 clones listed, approximately 65% were seen once. Sequencing used PBMCs, obtained before ibrutinib treatment. These receptors were obtained from a human donor with chronic lymphocytic leukemia.

The chain couples TRBV5-1 to TRBJ2-3; 7 bases align to TRBD1. Trimming removed 7 bases from V and 0 bases from J; junction bases left unmatched: 5. Per the germline V gene, CDR1 is SGHRS and CDR2 is YFSETQ. The CDR3 is made up of 14 amino acids. In nucleotides, the CDR3 is TGCGCCAGCCGTAAACAGGGGAGCACAGATACGCAGTATTTT. This gives the protein CASRKQGSTDTQYF.

The chain couples TRBV6-5 to TRBJ2-7, with no clear D. V shed 0 bases and J shed 5 bases, with 14 bases lying between them. CDR1 and CDR2 (germline): MNHEY, SVGAGI. The CDR3 has 15 amino acids. In nucleotides, the CDR3 is TGTGCCAGCAGTTACTCAAGGCGGATAGGCAACGAGCAGTACTTC. As protein: CASSYSRRIGNEQYF.

The chain couples TRBV4-2 to TRBJ1-1, with D perhaps matching TRBD1 (6 bases). Between the trimmed V and J ends, which lost 10 bases and 2 bases, there was a span of 11 bases. The germline gives CDR1 LGHNA, CDR2 YNFKEQ. CDR3 length: 12 amino acids. CDR3 DNA sequence: TGTGCCACCAGGGGCCTAAACACTGAAGCTTTCTTT. Its translation: CATRGLNTEAFF.

This chain uses TRBV29-1 with TRBJ2-3; TRBD2 agrees at 8 bases. CDR1 is SQVTM, CDR2 ANQGSEA, per germline. J was trimmed by 3 bases and V by 4 bases; bases with no gene match: 18. The CDR3 length is 18 residues. The CDR3 nucleotides read TGCAGCGTTGTCGGCGATCTTAACGGGGGGGGTAGTACAGATACGCAGTATTTT. Translation: CSVVGDLNGGGSTDTQYF.

V and J are TRBV7-3 and TRBJ1-3, with D unclear. CDR3 length: 15 amino acids. V shed 5 bases and J shed 0 bases, with 11 bases lying between them. CDR1 is SGHTA, CDR2 FQGTGA, per germline. The CDR3 DNA reads TGTGCCAGCAGCCGGAGAATGAGCTCTGGAAACACCATATATTTT. Protein product: CASSRRMSSGNTIYF.

The V call is TRBV28, the J call TRBJ1-2; 9 bases are shared with TRBD1. J was trimmed by 9 bases and V by 6 bases; bases with no gene match: 8. The CDR3 is made up of 13 amino acids. Germline assignment: CDR1 MDHEN and CDR2 SYDVKM. For the CDR3, the DNA is TGTGCCAGCAGGAAACAGGGGGCGCAGAGCTACACCTTC. Residues: CASRKQGAQSYTF.

The chain recombines TRBV4-1 with TRBJ1-1; D perhaps matches TRBD1 (6 bases). CDR1 and CDR2 (germline): MGHRA, YSYEKL. The CDR3 spans 15 residues. The germline V and J ends were trimmed by 0 bases and 7 bases, with 15 bases remaining between them. The CDR3 here is CASSQDPTGVGEAFF. Here the CDR3 DNA reads TGCGCCAGCAGCCAAGATCCGACAGGAGTAGGTGAAGCTTTCTTT.

This chain connects TRBV18 to TRBJ2-6; the D is unclear. CDR1 and CDR2 (germline): KGHSH, LQKENI. The length of the CDR3 is 16 residues. V lost 0 bases and J 0 bases, leaving 6 bases between the germline ends. Written as DNA, the CDR3 is TGTGCCAGCTCACCACCGGGCCTCTCTGGGGCCAACGTCCTGACTTTC. Translated, it gives CASSPPGLSGANVLTF.

The chain is built from TRBV14 and TRBJ2-7; D is unclear. In germline, CDR1 is SGHDN, CDR2 FVKESK. V was clipped by 4 bases and J by 0 bases, with 10 bases between them. The CDR3 extends over 14 amino acids. This CDR3 reads CASSPQPFSYEQYF. CDR3 bases: TGTGCCAGCAGCCCTCAGCCTTTCTCCTACGAGCAGTACTTC.

This rearrangement joins TRBV5-8 to TRBJ1-1; D is possibly TRBD1 (5 bases). The CDR3 covers 14 residues. From germline, CDR1 is SGHTS and CDR2 YDEGEE. Between the trimmed V and J ends, which lost 2 bases and 4 bases, there was a span of 12 bases. CDR3: CASSFLGGGTEAFF. CDR3 DNA sequence: TGTGCCAGCAGCTTTCTCGGGGGTGGCACTGAAGCTTTCTTT.

The V call is TRBV28, the J call TRBJ1-2; D is ambiguous. Between the trimmed V and J ends, which lost 5 bases and 1 base, there was a span of 14 bases. The CDR3 spans 15 residues. Looked up from germline, CDR1 is MDHEN and CDR2 is SYDVKM. CDR3 coding DNA: TGTGCCAGCAGTCGCATTACGACCCTTAACTATGGCTACACCTTC. Protein sequence: CASSRITTLNYGYTF.

This clone was recorded a few times. V usage is TRBV6-4 and J usage is TRBJ2-2; 8 bases are shared with TRBD2. CDR3 size: 14 residues. V lost 4 bases, J lost 5 bases, and 3 bases stayed unmatched. CDR1 is MRHNA, CDR2 SNTAGT, per germline. The chain's CDR3 is CASSVSGETGELFF. The CDR3 nucleotides are TGTGCCAGCAGTGTTAGCGGGGAAACCGGGGAGCTGTTTTTT.

This clone was counted a few times. The genes are TRBV30 and TRBJ1-5; 7 nucleotides agree with TRBD1. Trimming took 1 base from V and 7 from J; bases not matched to a gene: 7. The CDR3 has 14 amino acids. CDR1 GTSNPN and CDR2 SVGIG come from the germline V gene (reference sequence). CDR3 loop: CAWSAAGGTQPQHF. The CDR3 region has the DNA TGTGCCTGGAGTGCTGCAGGGGGAACACAGCCCCAGCATTTT.

This clone has more than one count but fewer than ten. The chain is built from TRBV10-1 and TRBJ1-1; D gene uncertain. Germline-derived CDR1 and CDR2 are WNHNN and SYGVQD (reference sequence). The V end was cut by 6 bases, the J end by 4 bases, with 12 bases between. The CDR3 runs 13 residues. The CDR3 DNA is TGCGCCAGCAGAGCGGAACGACGCACTGAAGCTTTCTTT. This encodes CASRAERRTEAFF.

This clone was picked up a small number of times. The V and J genes are TRBV7-3 and TRBJ2-7; a weak D match, TRBD1 (5 bases). Germline assignment: CDR1 SGHTA and CDR2 FQGTGA. The V end was cut by 1 base, the J end by 6 bases, with 10 bases between. The CDR3 covers 13 residues. DNA for the CDR3: TGTGCCAGCAGCTTAAGAGACAGTTCCGAGCAGTACTTC. It encodes CASSLRDSSEQYF.

This clone appeared a few times. The gene calls are TRBV5-5 and TRBJ1-1; no firm D call. Germline-derived CDR1 and CDR2 are SGHKS and YYEKEE (reference sequence). The V end lost 0 bases, the J end lost 3 bases, and 6 bases lay between the germline ends. This CDR3 is 13 amino acids long. The CDR3 protein is CASSLEADTEAFF. CDR3 nucleotides: TGTGCCAGCAGCTTGGAGGCGGACACTGAAGCTTTCTTT.